This T cell receptor (beta chain) derives from a study of OX40 agonist ivuxolimab in advanced cancers. Overall study context: Partial responses were achieved by three patients, of whom one had hepatocellular carcinoma and two had cutaneous melanoma. General study points: Also showing low normalized T-cell clonal expansion were some of the nonresponders. Clones of CD4+ and CD8+ blood T cells grew by week 6 at doses of 0.1 to 3.0 mg/kg.

In its sample, this clone was seen once. What it binds is not known. Produced via immunoSEQ multiplex PCR; TCRdb's table is partial and in-frame only. The table shows roughly 53,000 clones, with over 80% occurring only once. Germline V gene data show CDR1 as SGHRS and CDR2 as YFSETQ. The ends were cut back, 3 bases at V and 0 bases at J, with 12 bases in the middle. The CDR3 covers 15 residues. J is TRBJ1-1 and V is TRBV5-1, with no clear D. The sample here was CD4+ or CD8+ T cells sorted from blood, taken in a trial of the OX40 agonist ivuxolimab. This sequence was found in an adult with an advanced solid tumor such as melanoma, head and neck, liver or kidney cancer. CDR3 region: CASSSRETMNTEAFF. For the CDR3, the DNA is TGCGCCAGCAGCTCCCGGGAGACCATGAACACTGAAGCTTTCTTT. The whole variable domain, remainder taken from reference TRBV5-1 and TRBJ1-1, is KAGVTQTPRYLIKTRGQQVTLSCSPISGHRSVSWYQQTPGQGLQFLFEYFSETQRNKGNFPGRFSGRQFSNSRSEMNVSTLELGDSALYLCASSSRETMNTEAFFGQGTRLTVV.